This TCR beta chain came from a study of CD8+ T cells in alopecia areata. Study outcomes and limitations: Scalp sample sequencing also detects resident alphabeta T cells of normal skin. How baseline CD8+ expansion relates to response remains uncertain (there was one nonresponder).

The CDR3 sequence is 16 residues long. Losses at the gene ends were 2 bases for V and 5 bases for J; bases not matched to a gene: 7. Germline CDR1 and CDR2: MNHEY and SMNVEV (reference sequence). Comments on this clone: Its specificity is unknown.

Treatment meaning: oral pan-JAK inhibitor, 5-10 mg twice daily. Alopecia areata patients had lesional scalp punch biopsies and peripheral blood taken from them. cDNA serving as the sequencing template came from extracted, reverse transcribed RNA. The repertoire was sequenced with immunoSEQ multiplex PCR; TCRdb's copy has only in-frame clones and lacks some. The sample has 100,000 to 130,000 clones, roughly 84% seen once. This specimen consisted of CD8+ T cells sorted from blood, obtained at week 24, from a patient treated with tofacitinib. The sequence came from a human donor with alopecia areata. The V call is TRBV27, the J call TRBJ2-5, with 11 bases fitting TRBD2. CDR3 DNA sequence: TGTGCCAGCAGTTTAAATAGCGGGGGGGCTGGGGAGACCCAGTACTTC. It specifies CASSLNSGGAGETQYF.